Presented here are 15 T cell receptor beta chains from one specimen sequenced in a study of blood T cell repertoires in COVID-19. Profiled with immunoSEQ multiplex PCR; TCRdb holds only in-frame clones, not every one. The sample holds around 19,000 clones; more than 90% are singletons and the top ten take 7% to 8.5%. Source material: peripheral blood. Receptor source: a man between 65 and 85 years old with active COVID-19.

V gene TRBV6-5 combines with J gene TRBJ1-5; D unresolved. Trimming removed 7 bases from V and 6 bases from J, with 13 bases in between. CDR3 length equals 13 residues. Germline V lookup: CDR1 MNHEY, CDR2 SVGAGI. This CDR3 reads CASTLGKGQPQHF. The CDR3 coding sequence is TGTGCCAGCACCCTCGGGAAGGGTCAGCCCCAGCATTTT.

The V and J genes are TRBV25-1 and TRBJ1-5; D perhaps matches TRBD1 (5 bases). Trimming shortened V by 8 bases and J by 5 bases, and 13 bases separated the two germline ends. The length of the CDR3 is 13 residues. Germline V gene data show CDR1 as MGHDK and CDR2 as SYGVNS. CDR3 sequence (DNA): TGTGCCAGCTCACTCGGGGGATATCAGCCCCAGCATTTT. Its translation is CASSLGGYQPQHF.

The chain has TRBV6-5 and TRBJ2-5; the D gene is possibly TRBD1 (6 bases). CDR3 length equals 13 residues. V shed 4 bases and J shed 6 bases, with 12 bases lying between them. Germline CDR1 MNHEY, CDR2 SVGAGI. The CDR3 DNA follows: TGTGCCAGCAGTTTGGACAGACGACAGACCCAGTACTTC. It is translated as CASSLDRRQTQYF.

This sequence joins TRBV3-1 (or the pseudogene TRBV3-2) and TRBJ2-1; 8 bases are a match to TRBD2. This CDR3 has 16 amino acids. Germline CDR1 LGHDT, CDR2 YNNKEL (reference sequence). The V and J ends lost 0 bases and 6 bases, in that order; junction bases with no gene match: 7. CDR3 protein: CASSQEGAGAGNEQFF. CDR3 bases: TGTGCCAGCAGCCAAGAAGGAGCGGGGGCAGGCAATGAGCAGTTCTTC.

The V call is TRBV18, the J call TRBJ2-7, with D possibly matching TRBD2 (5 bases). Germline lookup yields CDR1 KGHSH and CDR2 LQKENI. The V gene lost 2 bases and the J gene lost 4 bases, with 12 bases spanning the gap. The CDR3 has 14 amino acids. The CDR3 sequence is CASSPTADQYEQYF. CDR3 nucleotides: TGTGCCAGCTCACCAACAGCGGACCAATACGAGCAGTACTTC.

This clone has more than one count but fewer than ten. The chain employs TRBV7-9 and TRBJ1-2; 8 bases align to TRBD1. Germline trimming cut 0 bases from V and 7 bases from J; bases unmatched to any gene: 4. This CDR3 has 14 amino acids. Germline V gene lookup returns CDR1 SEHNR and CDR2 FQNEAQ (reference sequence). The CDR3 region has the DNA TGTGCCAGCAGCTTAGCAGGGACAGGCTCTGGCTACACCTTC. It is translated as CASSLAGTGSGYTF. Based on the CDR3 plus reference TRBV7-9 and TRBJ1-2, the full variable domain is DTGVSQNPRHKITKRGQNVTFRCDPISEHNRLYWYRQTLGQGPEFLTYFQNEAQLEKSRLLSDRFSAERPKGSFSTLEIQRTEQGDSAMYLCASSLAGTGSGYTFGSGTRLTVV.

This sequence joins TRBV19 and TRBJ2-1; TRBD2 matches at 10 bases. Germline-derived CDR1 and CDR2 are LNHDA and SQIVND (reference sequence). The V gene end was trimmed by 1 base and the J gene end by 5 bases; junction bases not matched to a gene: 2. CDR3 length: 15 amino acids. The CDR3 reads CASSIGSGGNNEQFF. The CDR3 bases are TGTGCCAGTAGTATAGGTAGCGGGGGGAACAATGAGCAGTTCTTC.

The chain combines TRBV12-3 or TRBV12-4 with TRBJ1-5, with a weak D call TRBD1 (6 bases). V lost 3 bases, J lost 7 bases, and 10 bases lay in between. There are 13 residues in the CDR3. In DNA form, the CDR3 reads TGTGCCAGCAGTTTGGCAGGGGTCCAGCCCCAGCATTTT. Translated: CASSLAGVQPQHF.

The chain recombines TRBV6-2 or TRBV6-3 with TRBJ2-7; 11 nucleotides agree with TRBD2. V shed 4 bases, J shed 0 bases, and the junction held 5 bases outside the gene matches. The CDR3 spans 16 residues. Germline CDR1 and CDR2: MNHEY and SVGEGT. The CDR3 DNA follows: TGTGCCAGCAGTTTCATTAGCGGGAGGGCCTCCTACGAGCAGTACTTC. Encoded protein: CASSFISGRASYEQYF.

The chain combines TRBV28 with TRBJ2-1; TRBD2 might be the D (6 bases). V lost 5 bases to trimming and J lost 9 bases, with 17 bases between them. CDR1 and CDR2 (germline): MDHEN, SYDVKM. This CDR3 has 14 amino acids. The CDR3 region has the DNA TGTGCCAGCAGTCCGGGACGGCGGAGGGCTGAGCAGTTCTTC. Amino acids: CASSPGRRRAEQFF.

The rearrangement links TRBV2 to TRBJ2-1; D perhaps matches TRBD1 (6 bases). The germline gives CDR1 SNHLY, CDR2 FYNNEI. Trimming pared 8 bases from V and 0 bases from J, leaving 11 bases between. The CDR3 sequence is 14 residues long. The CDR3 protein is CASLEDSSYNEQFF. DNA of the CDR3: TGTGCCAGCCTGGAGGACAGCTCCTACAATGAGCAGTTCTTC.

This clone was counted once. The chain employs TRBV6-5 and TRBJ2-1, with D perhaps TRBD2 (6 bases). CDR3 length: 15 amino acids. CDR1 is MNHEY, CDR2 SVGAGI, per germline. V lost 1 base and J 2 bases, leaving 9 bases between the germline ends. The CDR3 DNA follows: TGTGCCAGCAGTTACTACGGGAGTCCCTACAATGAGCAGTTCTTC. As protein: CASSYYGSPYNEQFF.

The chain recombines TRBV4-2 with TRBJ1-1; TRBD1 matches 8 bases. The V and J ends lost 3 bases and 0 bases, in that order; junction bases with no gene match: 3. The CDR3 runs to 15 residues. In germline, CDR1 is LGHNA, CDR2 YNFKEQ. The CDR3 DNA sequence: TGTGCCAGCAGCCATGGGGACAGGCTGAACACTGAAGCTTTCTTT. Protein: CASSHGDRLNTEAFF.

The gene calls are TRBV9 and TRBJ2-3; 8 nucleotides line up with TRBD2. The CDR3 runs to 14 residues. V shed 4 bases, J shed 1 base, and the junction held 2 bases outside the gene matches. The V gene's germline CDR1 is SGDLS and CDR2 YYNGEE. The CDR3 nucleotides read TGTGCCAGCAGCCTTAGCGGGGGCACAGATACGCAGTATTTT. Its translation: CASSLSGGTDTQYF.

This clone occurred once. CDR3 amino acids: CASSLGPDSGNTIYF. Written as DNA, the CDR3 is TGTGCCAGCAGCTTGGGGCCAGACTCTGGAAACACCATATATTTT. The chain couples TRBV5-4 to TRBJ1-3; D uncertain. V gave up 0 bases and J gave up 0 bases, with 7 bases separating them. Germline V CDR1 and CDR2: SGHNT, YYREEE (reference sequence). The CDR3 contains 15 residues.